What follows describes a single T cell receptor (beta chain). Its antigen has not been determined. No per-base quality is available; no much larger clone lies one base away. In Seattle, one collaborating source enrolled patients while the infection was active and tracked those patients longitudinally over the course of disease. Collaborating institutions collected whole blood in K2EDTA tubes following their own protocols. For TCRbeta analysis, collaborators shipped samples as frozen whole blood, isolated PBMCs, or DNA extracted from either of those sample types. This record belongs to a study of blood T cell repertoires in COVID-19 (dated by TCRdb to 2018 to 2020). With respect to the entire study: Samples from collaborators originated in the United States, Italy and Spain and spanned both the acute and convalescent phases of COVID-19. The material from the prospective study consisted of cDNA or gDNA derived from T cells, B-cell-depleted T cells, or PBMCs. The dataset comprised deeply sampled blood TCRbeta repertoires from subjects exposed to, actively infected with, or recovered from COVID-19. The repertoires were released in a freely available public database intended as a resource for research on the immune response to SARS-CoV-2. Samples came from the ongoing ImmuneRACE study (first 160 participants) plus 1,254 subjects from 6 global collaborators. The sample metadata nearly always contained a de-identified subject ID, COVID-19 status, age in years and sex. Where available, HLA class I and class II types were taken from metadata supplied by the sample provider and were not determined by assay-based typing. The research as a whole found: Clinical and demographic metadata were provided uncurated, with the amount varying by source and participant.

V is pruned by 1 base and J by 5 bases, leaving 11 bases of the junction without a gene match. The germline V gene specifies MGHDK as CDR1 and SYGVNS as CDR2. From the cysteine up to the phenylalanine, the CDR3 has a length of 17 residues. Just CDR3 DNA is preserved here, 51 bases in frame from base 1. The immunoSEQ Assay, a bias-controlled multiplex PCR, was used to amplify TCRbeta CDR3 regions from genomic DNA. The original pipeline was this. Nucleated cell counts per sample were estimated from amplification of reference gene primers within the assay. Sequence reads were collapsed and filtered to measure the absolute abundance of every unique TCRbeta CDR3 rearrangement. Productive Simpson clonality was computed per sample as the square root of Simpson's diversity index over productive rearrangements. In TCRdb, the immuneACCESS table is reduced to in-frame sequences with V and J assigned. These tables do not hold every clone; where another copy was compared, an unresolved V gene accounts for under half, and the others remain unexplained. V and J calls and clone size follow that table, whereas D and trimming were derived from the DNA. This sample has roughly 350,000 clones in its table, and about 90% of those were observed once. The ten largest clones represent about 6.9% of the sample.

The specimen was peripheral blood. This sequence was found in a woman in her 50s with COVID-19, enrolled during active disease. Recombination joined TRBV25-1 with TRBJ2-3, with 8 bases aligning to TRBD2. Here the CDR3 is given as CASSESGGRRTIDTQYF. The DNA sequence is TGTGCCAGCAGTGAATCTGGCGGGAGGCGGACGATAGATACGCAGTATTTT.